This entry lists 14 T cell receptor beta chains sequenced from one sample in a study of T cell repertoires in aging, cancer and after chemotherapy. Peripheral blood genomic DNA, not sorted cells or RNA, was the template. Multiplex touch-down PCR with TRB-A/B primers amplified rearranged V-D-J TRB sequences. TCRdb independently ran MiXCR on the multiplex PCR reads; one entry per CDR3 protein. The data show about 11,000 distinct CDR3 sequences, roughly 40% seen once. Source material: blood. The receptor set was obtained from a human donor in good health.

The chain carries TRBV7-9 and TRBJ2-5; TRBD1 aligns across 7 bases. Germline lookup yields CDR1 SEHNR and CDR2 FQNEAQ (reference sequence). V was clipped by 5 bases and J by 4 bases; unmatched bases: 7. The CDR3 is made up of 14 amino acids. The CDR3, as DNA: TGTGCCAGCAGCATAACAGGGGTAGGAGAGACCCAGTACTTC. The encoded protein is CASSITGVGETQYF.

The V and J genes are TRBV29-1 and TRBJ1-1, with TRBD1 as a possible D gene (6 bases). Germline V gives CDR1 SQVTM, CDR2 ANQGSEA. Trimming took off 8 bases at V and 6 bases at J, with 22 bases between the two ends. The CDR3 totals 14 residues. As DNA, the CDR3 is TGCAGCACCCGGGGGGCTACAGGGACCGCTGAAGCTTTCTTT. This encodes CSTRGATGTAEAFF.

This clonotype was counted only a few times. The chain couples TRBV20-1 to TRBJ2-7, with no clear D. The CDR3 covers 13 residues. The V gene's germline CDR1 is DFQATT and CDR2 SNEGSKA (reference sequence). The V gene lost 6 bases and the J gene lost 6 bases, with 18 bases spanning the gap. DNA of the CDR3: TGCAGTGCGTCCGCCCCACCGAGGAGCGAGCAGTACTTC. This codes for CSASAPPRSEQYF.

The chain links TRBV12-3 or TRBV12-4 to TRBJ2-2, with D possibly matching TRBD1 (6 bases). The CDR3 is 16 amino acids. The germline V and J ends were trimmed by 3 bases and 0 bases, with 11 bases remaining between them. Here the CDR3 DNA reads TGTGCCAGCAGTTTCGCAGGGGCTGCGAACACCGGGGAGCTGTTTTTT. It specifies CASSFAGAANTGELFF.

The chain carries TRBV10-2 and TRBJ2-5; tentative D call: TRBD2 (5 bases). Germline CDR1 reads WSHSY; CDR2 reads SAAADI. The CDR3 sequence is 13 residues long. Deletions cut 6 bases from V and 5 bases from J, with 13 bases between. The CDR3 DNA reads TGCGCCAGCAGCGGGGTCGATGGGGAGACCCAGTACTTC. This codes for CASSGVDGETQYF.

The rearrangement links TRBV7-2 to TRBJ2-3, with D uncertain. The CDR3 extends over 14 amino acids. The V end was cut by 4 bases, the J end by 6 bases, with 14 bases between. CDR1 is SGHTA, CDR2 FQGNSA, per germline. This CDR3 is CASSSKLQRDTQYF. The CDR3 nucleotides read TGTGCCAGCAGCTCAAAACTGCAGAGGGATACGCAGTATTTT.

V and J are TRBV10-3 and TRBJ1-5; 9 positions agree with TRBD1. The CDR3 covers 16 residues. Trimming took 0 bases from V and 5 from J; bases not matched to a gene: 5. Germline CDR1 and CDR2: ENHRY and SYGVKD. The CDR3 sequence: CAISESKGQGHQPQHF. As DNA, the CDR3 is TGTGCCATCAGTGAGTCTAAGGGACAGGGCCATCAGCCCCAGCATTTT.

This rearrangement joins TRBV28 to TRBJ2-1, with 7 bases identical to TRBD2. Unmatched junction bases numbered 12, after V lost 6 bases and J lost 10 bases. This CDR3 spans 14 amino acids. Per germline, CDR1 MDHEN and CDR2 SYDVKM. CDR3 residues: CASSRPGGSLEQFF. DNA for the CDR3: TGTGCCAGCAGCCGACCAGGCGGGAGTTTGGAGCAGTTCTTC.

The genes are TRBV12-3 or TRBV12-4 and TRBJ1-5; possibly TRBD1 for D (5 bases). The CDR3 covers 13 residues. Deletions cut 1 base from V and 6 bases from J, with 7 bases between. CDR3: CASSLGGIQPQHF. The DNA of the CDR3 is TGTGCCAGCAGTTTAGGGGGCATTCAGCCCCAGCATTTT.

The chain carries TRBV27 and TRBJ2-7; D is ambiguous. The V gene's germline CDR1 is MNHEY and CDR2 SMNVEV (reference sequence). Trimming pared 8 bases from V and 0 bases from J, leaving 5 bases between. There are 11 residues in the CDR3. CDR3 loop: CASRSSYEQYF. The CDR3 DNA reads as TGTGCCAGCCGCTCCTCCTACGAGCAGTACTTC.

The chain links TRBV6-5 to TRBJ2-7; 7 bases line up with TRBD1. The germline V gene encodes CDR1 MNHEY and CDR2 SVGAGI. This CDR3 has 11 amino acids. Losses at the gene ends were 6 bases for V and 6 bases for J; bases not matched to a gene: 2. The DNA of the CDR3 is TGTGCCAGCAGACAGGGGTCCGAGCAGTACTTC. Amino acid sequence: CASRQGSEQYF.

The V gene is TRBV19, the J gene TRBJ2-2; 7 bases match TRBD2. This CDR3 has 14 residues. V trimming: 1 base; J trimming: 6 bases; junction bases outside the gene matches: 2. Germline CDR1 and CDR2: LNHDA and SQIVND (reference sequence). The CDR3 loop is CASSIGGGAGELFF. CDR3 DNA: TGTGCCAGTAGTATAGGGGGGGGAGCCGGGGAGCTGTTTTTT.

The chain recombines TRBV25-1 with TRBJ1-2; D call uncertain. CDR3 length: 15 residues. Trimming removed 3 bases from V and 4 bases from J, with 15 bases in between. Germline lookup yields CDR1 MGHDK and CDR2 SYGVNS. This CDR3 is CASSDWTENSYGYTF. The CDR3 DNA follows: TGTGCCAGCAGTGATTGGACGGAGAATTCCTATGGCTACACCTTC.

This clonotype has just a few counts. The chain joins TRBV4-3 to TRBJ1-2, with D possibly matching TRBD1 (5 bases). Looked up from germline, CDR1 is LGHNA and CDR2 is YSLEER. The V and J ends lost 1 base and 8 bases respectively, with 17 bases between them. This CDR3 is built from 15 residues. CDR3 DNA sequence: TGCGCCAGCAGCCAAGTGGGGCTCCCCGTAGAGGGCTACACCTTC. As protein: CASSQVGLPVEGYTF.